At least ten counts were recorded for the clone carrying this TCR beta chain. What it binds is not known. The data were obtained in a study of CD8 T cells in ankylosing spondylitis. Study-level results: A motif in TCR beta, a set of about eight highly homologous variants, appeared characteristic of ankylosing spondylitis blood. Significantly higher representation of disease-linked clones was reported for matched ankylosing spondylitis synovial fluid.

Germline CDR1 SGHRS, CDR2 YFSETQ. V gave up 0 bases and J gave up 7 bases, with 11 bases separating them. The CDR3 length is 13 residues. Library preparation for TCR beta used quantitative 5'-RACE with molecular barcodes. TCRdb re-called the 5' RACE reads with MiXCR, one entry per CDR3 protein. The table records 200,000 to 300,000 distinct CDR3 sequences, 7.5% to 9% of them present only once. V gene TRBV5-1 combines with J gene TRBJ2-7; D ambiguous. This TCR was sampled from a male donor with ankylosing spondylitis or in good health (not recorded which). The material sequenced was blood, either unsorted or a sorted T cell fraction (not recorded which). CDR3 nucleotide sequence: TGCGCCAGCAGCTTGGAGCCCCCGAGAGAGCAGTACTTC. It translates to CASSLEPPREQYF.